This T cell receptor beta chain was captured by sequencing in a study of blood T cell repertoires in COVID-19. Across the study: There were acute and convalescent COVID-19 samples, and they came from the United States, Italy and Spain.

The CDR3 length is 16 residues. Germline assignment: CDR1 PRHDT and CDR2 FYEKMQ (reference sequence). V was cut by 5 bases and J by 0 bases, with 16 bases left in between. Sequencing used immunoSEQ multiplex PCR; TCRdb keeps in-frame clones, though not all of them. Of approximately 480,000 clones in the sample, approximately 90% were seen once. The material sequenced was PBMCs or T cells enriched from blood (not recorded which). The chain couples TRBV13 to TRBJ1-2, with a tentative D call TRBD1 (6 bases). The sequence derives from a woman younger than 30 who had recovered from COVID-19. CDR3 sequence: CASSNYRRGSNYGYTF. CDR3 nucleotide sequence: TGTGCCAGCAGCAACTACCGCAGGGGCTCTAACTATGGCTACACCTTC.